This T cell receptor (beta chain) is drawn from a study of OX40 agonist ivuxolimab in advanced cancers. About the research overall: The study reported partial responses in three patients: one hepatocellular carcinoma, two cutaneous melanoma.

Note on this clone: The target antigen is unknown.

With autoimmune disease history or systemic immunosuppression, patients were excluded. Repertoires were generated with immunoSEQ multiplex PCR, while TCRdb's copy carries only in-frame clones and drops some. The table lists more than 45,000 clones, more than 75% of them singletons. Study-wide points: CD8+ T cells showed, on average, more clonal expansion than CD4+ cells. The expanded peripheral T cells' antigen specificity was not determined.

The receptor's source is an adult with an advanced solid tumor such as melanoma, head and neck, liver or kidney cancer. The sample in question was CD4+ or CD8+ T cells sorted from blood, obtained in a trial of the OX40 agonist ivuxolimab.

In DNA, the CDR3 is TGTGCCAGCTCACCACCGGGGGGGCGCACCGGGGAGCTGTTTTTT. It is translated as CASSPPGGRTGELFF. The chain links TRBV18 to TRBJ2-2, with a possible D match to TRBD2 (7 bases). Germline CDR1 and CDR2: KGHSH and LQKENI. CDR3 length: 15 residues. Between the trimmed V and J ends, which lost 0 bases and 4 bases, there was a span of 9 bases.